One T cell receptor (beta chain) is described in this entry. This specimen belongs to a study of blood T cell repertoires in COVID-19. Study-level background: T cells, B-cell-depleted T cells, or PBMCs provided the cDNA or gDNA that served as material.

The CDR3 extends over 16 amino acids. The germline V gene has CDR1 SGHVS and CDR2 FQNEAQ. V lost 4 bases and J 0 bases, leaving 13 bases between the germline ends. Participants were aged about 18 to 95 years, lived in under 30 US areas, and enrolled virtually. Study processing details: For nucleated cells, counts were estimated from reference gene primer amplification. The assay was immunoSEQ multiplex PCR, and TCRdb's table has in-frame clones only and misses some. D and trimming come from the DNA, and the V and J calls and clone size come from that table. This table has roughly 230,000 clones, 82% appearing once.

This TCR came from a woman aged 60-75 years who had recovered from COVID-19. The material sequenced was PBMCs or T cells enriched from blood (not recorded which). The chain joins TRBV7-8 to TRBJ1-5; tentative D call: TRBD1 (6 bases). Here the CDR3 DNA reads TGTGCCAGCAGCTCCACAGGGATTAATAGCAATCAGCCCCAGCATTTT. Protein sequence: CASSSTGINSNQPQHF.